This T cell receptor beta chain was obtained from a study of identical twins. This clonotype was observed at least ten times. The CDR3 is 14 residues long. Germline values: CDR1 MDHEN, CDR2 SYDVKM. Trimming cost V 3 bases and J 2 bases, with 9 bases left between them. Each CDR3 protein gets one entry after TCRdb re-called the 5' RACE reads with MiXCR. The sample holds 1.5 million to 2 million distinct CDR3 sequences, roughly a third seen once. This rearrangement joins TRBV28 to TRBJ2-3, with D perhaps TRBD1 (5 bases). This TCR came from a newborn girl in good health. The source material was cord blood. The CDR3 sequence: CASSFRRVTDTQYF. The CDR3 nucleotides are TGTGCCAGCAGTTTTCGCAGGGTCACAGATACGCAGTATTTT.